The following is a TCR beta chain sequence with its context. This specimen comes from a study of blood T cell repertoires in COVID-19. Study background: Acute and convalescent COVID-19 specimens originated in the United States, Italy and Spain. T cells, B-cell-depleted T cells, or PBMCs supplied cDNA or gDNA.

Germline V CDR1 and CDR2: SEHNR, FQNEAQ (reference sequence). The V gene end was trimmed by 5 bases and the J gene end by 8 bases; junction bases not matched to a gene: 9. This CDR3 comprises 14 residues. In the source study's methods: Nucleated cell counts were estimated from reference gene primer amplification. Generated by immunoSEQ multiplex PCR, the TCRdb table keeps only in-frame clones and is missing some. Clone size and the V and J calls come from that table; the DNA yielded D and trimming. The repertoire has 180,000 or so clones, 70% to 90% of them found once; the top ten carry 2% to 3%. The chain combines TRBV7-9 with TRBJ1-2, with 9 bases that match TRBD1. The TCR was taken from a man in his forties or fifties with active or convalescent COVID-19. The specimen sequenced was peripheral blood. The CDR3 DNA reads TGTGCCAGCAGCCCGATGGGACAGGGTGAGGGCTACACCTTC. Amino acids: CASSPMGQGEGYTF.